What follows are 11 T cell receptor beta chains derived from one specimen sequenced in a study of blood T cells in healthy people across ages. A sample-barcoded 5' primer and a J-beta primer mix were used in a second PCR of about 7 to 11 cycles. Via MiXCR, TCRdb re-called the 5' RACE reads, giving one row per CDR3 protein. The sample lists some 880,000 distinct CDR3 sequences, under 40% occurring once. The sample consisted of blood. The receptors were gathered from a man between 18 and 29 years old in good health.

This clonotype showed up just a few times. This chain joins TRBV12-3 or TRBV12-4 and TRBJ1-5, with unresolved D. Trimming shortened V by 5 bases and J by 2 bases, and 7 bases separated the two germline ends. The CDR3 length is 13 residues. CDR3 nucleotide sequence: TGTGCCAGCAGTGTCGACCGCAATCAGCCCCAGCATTTT. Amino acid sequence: CASSVDRNQPQHF.

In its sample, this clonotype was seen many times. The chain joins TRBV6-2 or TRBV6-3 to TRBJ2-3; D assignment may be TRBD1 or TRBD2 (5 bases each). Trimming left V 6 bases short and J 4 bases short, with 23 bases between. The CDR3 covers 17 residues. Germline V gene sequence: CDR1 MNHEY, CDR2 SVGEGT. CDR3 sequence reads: CASSDPTSGLRADTQYF. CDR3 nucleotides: TGTGCCAGCAGCGATCCTACGTCGGGGCTTAGGGCAGATACGCAGTATTTT.

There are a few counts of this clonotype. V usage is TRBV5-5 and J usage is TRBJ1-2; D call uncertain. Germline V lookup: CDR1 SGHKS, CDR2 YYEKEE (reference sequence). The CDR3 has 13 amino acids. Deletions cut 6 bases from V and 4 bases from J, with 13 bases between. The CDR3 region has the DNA TGTGCCAGCACCGTATCGGGGAGCTATGGCTACACCTTC. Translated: CASTVSGSYGYTF.

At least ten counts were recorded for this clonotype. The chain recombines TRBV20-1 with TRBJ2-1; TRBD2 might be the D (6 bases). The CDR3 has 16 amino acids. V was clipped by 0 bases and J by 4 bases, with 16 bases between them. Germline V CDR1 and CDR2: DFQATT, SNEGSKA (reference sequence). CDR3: CSARDREQGVYNEQFF. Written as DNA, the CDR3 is TGCAGTGCTAGAGATCGGGAGCAGGGCGTTTACAATGAGCAGTTCTTC.

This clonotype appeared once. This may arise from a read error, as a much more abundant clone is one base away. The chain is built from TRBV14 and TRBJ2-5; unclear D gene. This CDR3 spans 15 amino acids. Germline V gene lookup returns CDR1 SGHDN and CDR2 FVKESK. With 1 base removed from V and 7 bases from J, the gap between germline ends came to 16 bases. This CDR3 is CASSQGSVWEGTQYF. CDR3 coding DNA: TGTGCCAGCAGCCAAGGGAGTGTCTGGGAAGGGACCCAGTACTTC. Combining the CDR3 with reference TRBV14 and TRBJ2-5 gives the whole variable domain EAGVTQFPSHSVIEKGQTVTLRCDPISGHDNLYWYRRVMGKEIKFLLHFVKESKQDESGMPNNRFLAERTGGTYSTLKVQPAELEDSGVYFCASSQGSVWEGTQYFGPGTRLLVL.

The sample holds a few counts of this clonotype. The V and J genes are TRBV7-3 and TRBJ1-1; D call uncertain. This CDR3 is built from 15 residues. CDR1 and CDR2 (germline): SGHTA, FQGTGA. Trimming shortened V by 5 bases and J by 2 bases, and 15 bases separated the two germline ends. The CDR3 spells CASSPGTDGNTEAFF. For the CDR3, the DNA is TGTGCCAGCAGCCCCGGAACCGACGGTAACACTGAAGCTTTCTTT.

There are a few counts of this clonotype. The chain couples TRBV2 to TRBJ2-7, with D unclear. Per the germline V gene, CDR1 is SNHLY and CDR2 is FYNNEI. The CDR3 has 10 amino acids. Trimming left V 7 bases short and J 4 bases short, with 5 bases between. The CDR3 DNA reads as TGTGCCAGCACCCATTACGAGCAGTACTTC. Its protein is CASTHYEQYF.

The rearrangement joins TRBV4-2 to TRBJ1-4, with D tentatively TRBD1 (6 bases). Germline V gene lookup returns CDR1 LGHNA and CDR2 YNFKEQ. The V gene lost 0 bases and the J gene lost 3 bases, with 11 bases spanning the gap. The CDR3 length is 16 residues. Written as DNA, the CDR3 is TGTGCCAGCAGCCAAGATCCGGCAGGGGCTAATGAAAAACTGTTTTTT. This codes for CASSQDPAGANEKLFF.

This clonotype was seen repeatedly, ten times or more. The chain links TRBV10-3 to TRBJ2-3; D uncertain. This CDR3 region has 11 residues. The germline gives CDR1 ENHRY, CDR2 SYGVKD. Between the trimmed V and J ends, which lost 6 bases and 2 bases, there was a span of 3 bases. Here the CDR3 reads CAIRATDTQYF. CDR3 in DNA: TGTGCCATCAGGGCCACAGATACGCAGTATTTT.

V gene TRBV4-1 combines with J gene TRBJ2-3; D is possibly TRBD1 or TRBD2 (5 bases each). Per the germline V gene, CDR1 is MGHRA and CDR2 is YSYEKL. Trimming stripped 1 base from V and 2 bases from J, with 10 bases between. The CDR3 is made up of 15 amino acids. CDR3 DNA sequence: TGCGCCAGCAGCCAAGTAGCAGGGACCACAGATACGCAGTATTTT. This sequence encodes CASSQVAGTTDTQYF.

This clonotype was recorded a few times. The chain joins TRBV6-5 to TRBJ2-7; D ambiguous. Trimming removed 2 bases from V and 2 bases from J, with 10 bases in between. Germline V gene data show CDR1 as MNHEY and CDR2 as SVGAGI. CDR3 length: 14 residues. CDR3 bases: TGTGCCAGCAGTTACGGACGAAGAACCTACGAGCAGTACTTC. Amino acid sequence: CASSYGRRTYEQYF.